The rows below give T cell receptor beta chains drawn from one sample of a study of Ad26.COV2.S vaccination and SARS-CoV-2 variants. Data came from immunoSEQ multiplex PCR; TCRdb stores just in-frame clones and leaves some out. The sample has hundreds of thousands of clones, around 92% seen once; the top ten hold about 1.5%. The sample here was peripheral blood, taken in a trial of Ad26.COV2.S vaccine versus placebo. These receptors were collected from a person between 18 and 60 years old who received the Ad26.COV2.S COVID-19 vaccine or a placebo. Both conserved end residues are part of each CDR3. Each record gives: clone size, J gene, D gene, V gene, CDR3 protein, CDR3 DNA. A D gene is named only where the DNA matches it firmly. For some rows the clone size is stated as once, few or many, or as a class when expanded; others skip it.

>.|TRBJ2-6|.|TRBV6-6
CASSLPGRSSGANVLTF
TGTGCCAGCAGTCTACCGGGACGGAGCTCTGGGGCCAACGTCCTGACTTTC
>.|TRBJ1-5|TRBD1|TRBV27
CASSLQGARQPQHF
TGTGCCAGCAGTTTACAGGGGGCTAGGCAGCCCCAGCATTTT
>.|TRBJ2-1|.|TRBV7-2
CASSLGAGRGNEQFF
TGTGCCAGCAGCCTAGGGGCAGGGAGGGGGAATGAGCAGTTCTTC
>.|TRBJ2-1|.|TRBV30
CAWTAGIESYNEQFF
TGTGCCTGGACCGCAGGGATCGAATCCTACAATGAGCAGTTCTTC
>.|TRBJ2-7|TRBD1|TRBV6-2/TRBV6-3
CASSYGAGGSSYEQYF
TGTGCCAGCAGTTACGGGGCAGGGGGAAGCTCCTACGAGCAGTACTTC
>many|TRBJ1-3|.|TRBV6-6
CASSPSRGEVNPGNTIYF
TGTGCCAGCAGTCCAAGCCGAGGGGAGGTGAACCCTGGAAACACCATATATTTT
>.|TRBJ1-5|TRBD1|TRBV6-5
CASSAGQGGIAQHF
TGTGCCAGCAGCGCCGGACAGGGAGGGATCGCCCAGCATTTT
>once|TRBJ1-4|.|TRBV7-9
CASSLASGAREKLFF
TGTGCCAGCAGCTTAGCGTCGGGGGCGCGTGAAAAACTGTTTTTT
>.|TRBJ2-7|TRBD2|TRBV19
CASSQWEGYEQYF
TGTGCCAGTAGTCAGTGGGAGGGCTACGAGCAGTACTTC
>.|TRBJ2-1|.|TRBV5-6
CASSLEVGPSDEQFF
TGTGCCAGCAGCTTGGAGGTAGGACCTAGCGATGAGCAGTTCTTC
>.|TRBJ2-7|.|TRBV18
CASSPSRKGNFEQYF
TGTGCCAGCTCACCAAGCAGGAAGGGTAACTTCGAGCAGTACTTC
>.|TRBJ2-7|TRBD1|TRBV3-1/TRBV3-2
CASSQDLGTAYEQYF
TGTGCCAGCAGCCAAGATCTAGGGACAGCCTACGAGCAGTACTTC
>.|TRBJ2-3|TRBD2|TRBV10-2
CASSPGLAGVYTQYF
TGCGCCAGCAGTCCGGGACTAGCGGGAGTATATACGCAGTATTTT
>.|TRBJ1-3|.|TRBV18
CASSPPQQAAGNTIYF
TGTGCCAGCTCACCACCCCAACAGGCGGCTGGAAACACCATATATTTT
>.|TRBJ2-1|.|TRBV19
CASTETGRGSYNEQFF
TGTGCCAGTACAGAGACCGGCCGAGGGTCCTACAATGAGCAGTTCTTC
>.|TRBJ1-6|TRBD1|TRBV5-1
CASSLGGTGRFSPLHF
TGCGCCAGCAGCTTGGGGGGGACAGGGCGTTTCTCACCCCTCCACTTT
>.|TRBJ2-7|.|TRBV9
CASSVGGSEAYEQYF
TGTGCCAGCAGCGTAGGAGGTAGCGAGGCCTACGAGCAGTACTTC
>once|TRBJ2-5|.|TRBV9
CASSVGNQETQYF
TGTGCCAGCAGCGTGGGTAACCAAGAGACCCAGTACTTC
>.|TRBJ2-7|.|TRBV6-2/TRBV6-3
CASRPHGGTPAAYEQYF
TGTGCCAGCAGACCTCACGGCGGGACTCCCGCCGCCTACGAGCAGTACTTC
>.|TRBJ2-6|.|TRBV28
CASSYFSGANVLTF
TGTGCCAGCAGTTACTTCTCTGGGGCCAACGTCCTGACTTTC
>.|TRBJ2-7|.|TRBV27
CASSPDRYYEQYF
TGTGCCAGCAGCCCGGACAGATACTACGAGCAGTACTTC
>.|TRBJ1-5|.|TRBV30
CAWGGFNQPQHF
TGTGCCTGGGGGGGGTTTAATCAGCCCCAGCATTTT
>.|TRBJ2-7|.|TRBV5-4
CASSLAKDEQYF
TGTGCCAGCAGCTTGGCAAAAGACGAGCAGTACTTC
>.|TRBJ1-5|TRBD1|TRBV19
CASSGTGDQPQHF
TGTGCCAGTAGTGGAACAGGGGATCAGCCCCAGCATTTT
>few|TRBJ2-7|TRBD2|TRBV6-5
CASSSQGLAGAYEQYF
TGTGCCAGCAGTTCCCAGGGACTAGCGGGAGCGTACGAGCAGTACTTC
>.|TRBJ2-1|.|TRBV7-7
CASSPNPRGFNEQFF
TGTGCTAGCAGCCCAAACCCAAGGGGGTTCAATGAGCAGTTCTTC
>.|TRBJ2-2|.|TRBV7-9
CASSLGAGGGAGELFF
TGTGCCAGCAGCTTAGGGGCTGGGGGAGGCGCCGGGGAGCTGTTTTTT
>.|TRBJ2-7|TRBD2|TRBV27
CASKFLAGGPQYEQYF
TGTGCCAGCAAATTTCTAGCGGGAGGGCCACAGTACGAGCAGTACTTC
>.|TRBJ1-1|.|TRBV5-1
CASSSNTRNTEAFF
TGCGCCAGCAGCTCAAACACCCGGAACACTGAAGCTTTCTTT
>.|TRBJ2-7|.|TRBV19
CASSIQAGVGLYEQYF
TGTGCCAGTAGCATCCAAGCGGGCGTGGGCCTTTACGAGCAGTACTTC
>once|TRBJ1-1|TRBD1|TRBV4-2
CASSLPDRGAEAFF
TGTGCCAGCAGCCTCCCGGACAGGGGCGCTGAAGCTTTCTTT
>once|TRBJ1-2|.|TRBV6-2/TRBV6-3
CASSYSGTQGYTF
TGTGCCAGCAGTTACTCGGGGACTCAGGGCTACACCTTC
>.|TRBJ2-7|.|TRBV5-1
CASSLAQERAAVEQYF
TGCGCCAGCAGCTTGGCCCAGGAGCGGGCGGCAGTCGAGCAGTACTTC
>.|TRBJ2-5|TRBD2|TRBV7-6
CASSPEPLAGGPISEETQYF
TGTGCCAGCAGCCCCGAGCCCCTAGCGGGGGGGCCTATATCCGAAGAGACCCAGTACTTC
>.|TRBJ2-5|.|TRBV15
CATSRDRGQETQYF
TGTGCCACCAGCAGAGATAGGGGGCAAGAGACCCAGTACTTC
>.|TRBJ1-3|.|TRBV24-1
CATSDSGNTIYF
TGTGCCACCAGTGACTCTGGAAACACCATATATTTT
>once|TRBJ1-5|TRBD1|TRBV4-1
CASSQGVGQGYQPQHF
TGCGCCAGCAGCCAAGGGGTGGGACAGGGGTATCAGCCCCAGCATTTT